Described below is a single T cell receptor beta chain sequence and its context. Germline-derived CDR1 and CDR2 are WNHNN and SYGVQD (reference sequence). Trimming at V came to 3 bases and at J to 6 bases, leaving 5 bases not matched to a gene. The CDR3 runs 14 residues. The sequenced patients had an expansion of CD8+CD57+ cells seen by flow cytometry. Both TCR beta VDJ combination and CDR3 sequence profiling were carried out. Genomic DNA was the template for this profiling. From the reads, TCRdb called clonotypes with MiXCR, one entry per CDR3 protein. The sample has around 200,000 distinct CDR3 sequences; less than 50% are singletons. The data originate from a study of CD8+CD57+ T cells in acquired aplastic anemia.

The clonotype was recovered from a human donor with aplastic anemia. The specimen was sorted CD4+, CD8+, or CD8+CD57+ T cells (not recorded which) from PBMCs. V usage is TRBV10-1 and J usage is TRBJ1-1; 9 bases align to TRBD1. CDR3 protein: CASSDTGGIAEAFF. CDR3 coding DNA: TGCGCCAGCAGTGATACAGGGGGCATCGCTGAAGCTTTCTTT.